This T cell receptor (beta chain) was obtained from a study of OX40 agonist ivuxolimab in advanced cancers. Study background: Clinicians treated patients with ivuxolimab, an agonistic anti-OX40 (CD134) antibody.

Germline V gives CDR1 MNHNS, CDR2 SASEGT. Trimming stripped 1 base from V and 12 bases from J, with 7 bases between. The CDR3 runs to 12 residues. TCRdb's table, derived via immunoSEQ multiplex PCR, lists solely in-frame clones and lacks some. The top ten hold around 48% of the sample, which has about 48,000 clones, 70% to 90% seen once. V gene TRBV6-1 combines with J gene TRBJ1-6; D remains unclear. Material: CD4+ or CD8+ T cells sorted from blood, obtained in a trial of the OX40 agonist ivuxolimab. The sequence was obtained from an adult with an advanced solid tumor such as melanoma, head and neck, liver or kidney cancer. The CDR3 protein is CASSEGGLPLHF. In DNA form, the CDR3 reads TGTGCCAGCAGTGAAGGAGGGTTACCCCTCCACTTT.